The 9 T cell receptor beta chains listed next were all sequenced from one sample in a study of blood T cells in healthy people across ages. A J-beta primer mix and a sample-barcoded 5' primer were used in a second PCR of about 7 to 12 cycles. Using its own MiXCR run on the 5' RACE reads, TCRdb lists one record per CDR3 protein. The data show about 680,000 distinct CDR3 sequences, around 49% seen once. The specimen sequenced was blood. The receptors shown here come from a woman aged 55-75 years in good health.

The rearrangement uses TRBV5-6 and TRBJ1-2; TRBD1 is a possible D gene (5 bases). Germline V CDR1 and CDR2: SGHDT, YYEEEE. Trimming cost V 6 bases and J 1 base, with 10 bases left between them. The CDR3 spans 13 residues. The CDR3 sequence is CASNLGDNYGYTF. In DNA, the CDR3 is TGTGCCAGCAACCTGGGGGATAACTATGGCTACACCTTC.

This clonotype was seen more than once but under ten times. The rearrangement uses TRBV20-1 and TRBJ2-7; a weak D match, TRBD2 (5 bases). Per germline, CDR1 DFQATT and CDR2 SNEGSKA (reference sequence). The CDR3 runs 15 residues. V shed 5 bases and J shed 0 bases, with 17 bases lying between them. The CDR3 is CSAGPSGRASYEQYF. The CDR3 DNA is TGCAGTGCTGGACCAAGCGGTAGGGCCTCCTACGAGCAGTACTTC.

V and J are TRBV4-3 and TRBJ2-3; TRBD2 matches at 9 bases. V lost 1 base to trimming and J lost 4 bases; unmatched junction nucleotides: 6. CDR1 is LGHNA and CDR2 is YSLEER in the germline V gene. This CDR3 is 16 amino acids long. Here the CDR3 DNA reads TGCGCCAGCAGCCAAGGGCCTAGCGGGAACCCAGATACGCAGTATTTT. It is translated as CASSQGPSGNPDTQYF.

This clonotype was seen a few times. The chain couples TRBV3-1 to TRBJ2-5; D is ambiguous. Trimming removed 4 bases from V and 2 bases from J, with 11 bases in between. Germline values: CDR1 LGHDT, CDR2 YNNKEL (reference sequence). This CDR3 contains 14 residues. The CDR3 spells CASSLRSFQETQYF. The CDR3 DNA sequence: TGTGCCAGCAGCCTGAGGTCGTTTCAAGAGACCCAGTACTTC.

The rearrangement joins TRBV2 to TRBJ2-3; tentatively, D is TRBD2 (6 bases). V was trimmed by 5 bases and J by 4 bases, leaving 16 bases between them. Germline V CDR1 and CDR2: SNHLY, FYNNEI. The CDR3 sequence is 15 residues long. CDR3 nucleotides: TGTGCCAGCAGTCTCGGAGGGAGTGGAGCAGATACGCAGTATTTT. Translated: CASSLGGSGADTQYF.

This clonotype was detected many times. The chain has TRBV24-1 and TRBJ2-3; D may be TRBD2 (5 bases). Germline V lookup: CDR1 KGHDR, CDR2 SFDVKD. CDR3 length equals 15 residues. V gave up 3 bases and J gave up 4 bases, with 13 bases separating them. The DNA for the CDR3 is TGTGCCACCAGTGATCCCACTAGAGCCCCAGATACGCAGTATTTT. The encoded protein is CATSDPTRAPDTQYF.

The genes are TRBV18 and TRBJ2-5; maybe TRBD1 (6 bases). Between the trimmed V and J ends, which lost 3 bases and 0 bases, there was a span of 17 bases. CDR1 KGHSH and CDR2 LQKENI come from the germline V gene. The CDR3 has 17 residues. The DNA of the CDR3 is TGTGCCAGCTCACCCTACAAGACAGGCCCGTACCAAGAGACCCAGTACTTC. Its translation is CASSPYKTGPYQETQYF.

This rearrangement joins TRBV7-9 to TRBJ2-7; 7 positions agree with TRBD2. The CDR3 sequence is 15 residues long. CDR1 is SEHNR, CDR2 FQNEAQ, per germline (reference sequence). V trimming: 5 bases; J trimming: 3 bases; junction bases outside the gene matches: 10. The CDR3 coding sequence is TGTGCCAGCAGCACCGCTGGCGGGAGACTCTACGAGCAGTACTTC. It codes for CASSTAGGRLYEQYF.

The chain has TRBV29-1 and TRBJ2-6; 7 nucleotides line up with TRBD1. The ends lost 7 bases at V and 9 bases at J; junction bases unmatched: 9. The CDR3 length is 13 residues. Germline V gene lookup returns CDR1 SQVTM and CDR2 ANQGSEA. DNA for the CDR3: TGCAGCGCTCGAGCCGGGACAGACAACGTCCTGACTTTC. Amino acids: CSARAGTDNVLTF.